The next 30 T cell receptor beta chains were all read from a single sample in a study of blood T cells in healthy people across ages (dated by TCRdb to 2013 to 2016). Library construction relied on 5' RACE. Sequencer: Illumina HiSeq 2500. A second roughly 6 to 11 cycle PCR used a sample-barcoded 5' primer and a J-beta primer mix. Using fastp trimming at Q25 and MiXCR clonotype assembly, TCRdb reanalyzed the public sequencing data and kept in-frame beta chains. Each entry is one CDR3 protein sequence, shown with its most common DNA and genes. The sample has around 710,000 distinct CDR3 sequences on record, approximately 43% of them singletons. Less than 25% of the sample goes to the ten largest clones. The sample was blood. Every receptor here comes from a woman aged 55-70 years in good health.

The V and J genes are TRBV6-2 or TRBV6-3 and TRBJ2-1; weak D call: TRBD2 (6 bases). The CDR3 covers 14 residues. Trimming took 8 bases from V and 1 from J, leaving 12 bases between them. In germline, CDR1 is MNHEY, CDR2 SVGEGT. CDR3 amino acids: CASANGTSYNEQFF. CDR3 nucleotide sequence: TGTGCCAGCGCTAACGGGACTTCCTACAATGAGCAGTTCTTC.

The CDR3 region is CSAGRDRGISNEQFF. The CDR3 bases are TGCAGTGCTGGAAGGGACAGGGGGATCTCCAATGAGCAGTTCTTC. The chain has TRBV20-1 and TRBJ2-1; 11 bases agree with TRBD1. The CDR3 covers 15 residues. The germline V gene has CDR1 DFQATT and CDR2 SNEGSKA (reference sequence). J lost 6 bases, V lost 5 bases, and 9 bases had no gene match.

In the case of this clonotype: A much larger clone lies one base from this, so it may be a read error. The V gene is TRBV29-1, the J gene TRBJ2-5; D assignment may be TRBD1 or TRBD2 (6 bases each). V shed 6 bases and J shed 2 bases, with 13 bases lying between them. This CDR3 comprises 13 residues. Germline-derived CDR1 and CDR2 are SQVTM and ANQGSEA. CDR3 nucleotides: TGCAGCGTGCACAGAGGGGGGCAAGAGACCCAGTACTTC. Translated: CSVHRGGQETQYF.

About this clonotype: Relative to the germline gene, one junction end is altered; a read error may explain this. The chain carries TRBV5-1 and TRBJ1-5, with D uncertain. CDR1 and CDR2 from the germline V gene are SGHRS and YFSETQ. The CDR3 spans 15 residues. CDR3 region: CAGSFDGYSNQPQHF. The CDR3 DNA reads TGCGCCGGCAGCTTTGACGGATATAGCAATCAGCCCCAGCATTTT. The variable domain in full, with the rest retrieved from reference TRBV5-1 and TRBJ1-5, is KAGVTQTPRYLIKTRGQQVTLSCSPISGHRSVSWYQQTPGQGLQFLFEYFSETQRNKGNFPGRFSGRQFSNSRSEMNVSTLELGDSALYLCAGSFDGYSNQPQHFGDGTRLSIL.

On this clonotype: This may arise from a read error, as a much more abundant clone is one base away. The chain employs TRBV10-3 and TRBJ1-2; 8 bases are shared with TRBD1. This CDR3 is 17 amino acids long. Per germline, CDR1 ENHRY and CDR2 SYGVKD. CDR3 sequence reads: CTISESGRTGKIYGYTF. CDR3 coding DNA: TGTACCATCAGTGAGTCGGGGCGGACAGGGAAGATCTATGGCTACACCTTC.

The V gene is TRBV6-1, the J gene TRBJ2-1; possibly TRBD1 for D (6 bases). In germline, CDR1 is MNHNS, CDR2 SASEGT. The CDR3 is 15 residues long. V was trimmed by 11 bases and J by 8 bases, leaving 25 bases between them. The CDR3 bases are TGTGCCTTCAGTGCCTCCGCAGGGGTAAAGGATGAGCAGTTCTTC. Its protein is CAFSASAGVKDEQFF.

The CDR3 bases are TGTGCCAGCTCACCCGGGACAGGGGGCACCTCTGGGGCCAACGTCCTGACTTTC. Its translation: CASSPGTGGTSGANVLTF. The rearrangement joins TRBV18 to TRBJ2-6, with 12 bases aligning to TRBD1. Germline trimming cut 3 bases from V and 0 bases from J; bases unmatched to any gene: 3. This CDR3 is 18 amino acids long. From germline, CDR1 is KGHSH and CDR2 LQKENI. Filled out from reference TRBV18 and TRBJ2-6, the complete variable domain reads NAGVMQNPRHLVRRRGQEARLRCSPMKGHSHVYWYRQLPEEGLKFMVYLQKENIIDESGMPKERFSAEFPKEGPSILRIQQVVRGDSAAYFCASSPGTGGTSGANVLTFGAGSRLTVL.

As DNA, the CDR3 is TGTGCCAGCAGGCGCGGACAGGGGGTGTCGAGCAATCAGCCCCAGCATTTT. Translating gives CASRRGQGVSSNQPQHF. The chain combines TRBV6-1 with TRBJ1-5, with 10 bases aligning to TRBD1. V shed 6 bases, J shed 1 base, and the junction held 9 bases outside the gene matches. Per germline, CDR1 MNHNS and CDR2 SASEGT. The CDR3 is 17 residues long.

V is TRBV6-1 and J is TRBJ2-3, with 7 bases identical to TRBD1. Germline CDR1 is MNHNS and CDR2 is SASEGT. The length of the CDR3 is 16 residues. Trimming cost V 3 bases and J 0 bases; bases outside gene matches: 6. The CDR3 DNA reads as TGTGCCAGCAGTGATTACCGGGACAGAAGCACAGATACGCAGTATTTT. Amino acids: CASSDYRDRSTDTQYF.

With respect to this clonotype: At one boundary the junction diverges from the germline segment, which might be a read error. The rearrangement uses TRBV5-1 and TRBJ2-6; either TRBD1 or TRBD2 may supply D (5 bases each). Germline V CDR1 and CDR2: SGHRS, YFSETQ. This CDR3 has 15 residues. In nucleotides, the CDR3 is TGCGCCAGCAGCCCTACTAGTTCCGGGGCTAACGTCCTGACTTTC. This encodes CASSPTSSGANVLTF.

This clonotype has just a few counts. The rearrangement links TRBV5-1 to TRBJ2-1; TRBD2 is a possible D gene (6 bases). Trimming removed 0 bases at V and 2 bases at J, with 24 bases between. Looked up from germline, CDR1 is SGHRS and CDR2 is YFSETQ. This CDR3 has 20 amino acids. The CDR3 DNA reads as TGCGCCAGCAGCTTGGTAACGGGGTTATCTCGGGAGTGGGCCTACAATGAGCAGTTCTTC. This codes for CASSLVTGLSREWAYNEQFF.

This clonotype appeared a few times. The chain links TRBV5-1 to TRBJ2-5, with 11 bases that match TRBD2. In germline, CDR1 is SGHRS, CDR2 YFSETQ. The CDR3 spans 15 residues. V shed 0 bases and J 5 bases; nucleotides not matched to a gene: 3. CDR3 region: CASSLAASGGETQYF. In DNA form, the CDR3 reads TGCGCCAGCAGCTTGGCTGCTAGCGGGGGGGAGACCCAGTACTTC. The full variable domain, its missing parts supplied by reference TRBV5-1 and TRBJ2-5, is KAGVTQTPRYLIKTRGQQVTLSCSPISGHRSVSWYQQTPGQGLQFLFEYFSETQRNKGNFPGRFSGRQFSNSRSEMNVSTLELGDSALYLCASSLAASGGETQYFGPGTRLLVL.

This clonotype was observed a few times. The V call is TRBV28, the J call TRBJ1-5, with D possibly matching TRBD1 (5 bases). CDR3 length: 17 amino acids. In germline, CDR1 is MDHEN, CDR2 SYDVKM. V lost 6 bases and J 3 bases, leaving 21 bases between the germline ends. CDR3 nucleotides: TGTGCCAGCAGCCAACACACCTCGGGGGTTTCCAATCAGCCCCAGCATTTT. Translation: CASSQHTSGVSNQPQHF.

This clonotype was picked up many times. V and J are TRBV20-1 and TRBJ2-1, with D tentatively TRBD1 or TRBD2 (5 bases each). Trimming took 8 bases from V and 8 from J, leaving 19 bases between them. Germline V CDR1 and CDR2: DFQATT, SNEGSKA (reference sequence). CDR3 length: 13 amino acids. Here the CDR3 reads CSPTGTAGHEQFF. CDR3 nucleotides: TGCAGTCCCACCGGGACCGCAGGGCATGAGCAGTTCTTC.

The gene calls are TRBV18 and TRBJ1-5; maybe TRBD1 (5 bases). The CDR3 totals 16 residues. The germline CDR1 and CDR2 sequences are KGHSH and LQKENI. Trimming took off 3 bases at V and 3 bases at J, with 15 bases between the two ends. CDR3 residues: CASSPQGASFNQPQHF. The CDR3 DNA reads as TGTGCCAGCTCACCTCAGGGAGCCTCCTTCAATCAGCCCCAGCATTTT. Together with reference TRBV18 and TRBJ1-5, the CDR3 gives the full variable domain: NAGVMQNPRHLVRRRGQEARLRCSPMKGHSHVYWYRQLPEEGLKFMVYLQKENIIDESGMPKERFSAEFPKEGPSILRIQQVVRGDSAAYFCASSPQGASFNQPQHFGDGTRLSIL.

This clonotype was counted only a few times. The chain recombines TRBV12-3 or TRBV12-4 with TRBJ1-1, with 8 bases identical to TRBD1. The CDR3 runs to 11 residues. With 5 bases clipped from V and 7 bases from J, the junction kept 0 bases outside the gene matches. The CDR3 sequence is CASSGTGEAFF. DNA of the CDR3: TGTGCCAGCAGTGGGACAGGTGAAGCTTTCTTT.

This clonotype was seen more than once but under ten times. The chain's CDR3 is CASSYGGLAGPEGNIQYF. The CDR3 DNA is TGTGCCAGCAGTTACGGGGGACTAGCGGGACCAGAGGGAAACATTCAGTACTTC. This sequence joins TRBV6-5 and TRBJ2-4, with TRBD2 matching over 13 bases. Germline-derived CDR1 and CDR2 are MNHEY and SVGAGI. The CDR3 runs 18 residues. V was clipped by 2 bases and J by 6 bases; unmatched bases: 10.

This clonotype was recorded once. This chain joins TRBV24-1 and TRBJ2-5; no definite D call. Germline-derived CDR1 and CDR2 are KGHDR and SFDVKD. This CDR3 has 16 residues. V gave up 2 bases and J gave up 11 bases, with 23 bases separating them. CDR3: CATSDSRVWAYNEQYF. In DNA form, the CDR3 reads TGTGCCACCAGTGATTCCCGGGTCTGGGCCTACAATGAGCAGTACTTC.

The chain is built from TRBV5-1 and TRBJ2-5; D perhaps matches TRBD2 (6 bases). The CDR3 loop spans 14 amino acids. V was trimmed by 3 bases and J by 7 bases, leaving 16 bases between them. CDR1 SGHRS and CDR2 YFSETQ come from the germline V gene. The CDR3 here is CASSYDQTGGTQYF. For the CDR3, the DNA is TGCGCCAGCAGCTACGACCAAACCGGGGGGACCCAGTACTTC. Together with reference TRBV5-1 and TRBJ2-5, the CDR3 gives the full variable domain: KAGVTQTPRYLIKTRGQQVTLSCSPISGHRSVSWYQQTPGQGLQFLFEYFSETQRNKGNFPGRFSGRQFSNSRSEMNVSTLELGDSALYLCASSYDQTGGTQYFGPGTRLLVL.

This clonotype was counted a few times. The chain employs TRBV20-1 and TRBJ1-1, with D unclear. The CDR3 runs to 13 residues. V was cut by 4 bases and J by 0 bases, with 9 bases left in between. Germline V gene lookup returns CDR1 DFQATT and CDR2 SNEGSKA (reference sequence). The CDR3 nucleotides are TGCAGTGCTACCGCCCAGATGAACACTGAAGCTTTCTTT. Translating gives CSATAQMNTEAFF.

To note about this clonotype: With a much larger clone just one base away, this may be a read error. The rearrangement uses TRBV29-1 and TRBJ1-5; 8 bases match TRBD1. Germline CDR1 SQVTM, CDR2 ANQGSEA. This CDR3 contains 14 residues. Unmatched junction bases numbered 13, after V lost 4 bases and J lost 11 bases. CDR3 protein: CSVAGGQGDQSQHF. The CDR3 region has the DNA TGCAGCGTTGCCGGTGGACAGGGCGACCAGTCCCAGCATTTT.

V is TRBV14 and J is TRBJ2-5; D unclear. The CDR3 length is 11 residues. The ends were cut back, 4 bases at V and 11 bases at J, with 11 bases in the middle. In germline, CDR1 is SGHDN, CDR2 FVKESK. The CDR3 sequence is CASSRRNEQYF. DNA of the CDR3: TGTGCCAGCAGCCGACGAAATGAGCAGTACTTC.

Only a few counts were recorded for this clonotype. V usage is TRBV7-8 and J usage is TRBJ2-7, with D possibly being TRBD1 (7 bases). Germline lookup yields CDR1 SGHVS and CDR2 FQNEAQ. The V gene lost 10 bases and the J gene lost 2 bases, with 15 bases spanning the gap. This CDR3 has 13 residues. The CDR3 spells CATRQGLAYEQYF. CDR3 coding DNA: TGTGCCACCCGACAGGGACTGGCCTACGAGCAGTACTTC.

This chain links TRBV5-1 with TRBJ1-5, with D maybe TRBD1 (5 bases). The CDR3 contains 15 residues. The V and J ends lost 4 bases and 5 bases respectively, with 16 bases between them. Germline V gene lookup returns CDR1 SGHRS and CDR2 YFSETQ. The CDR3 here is CASSPRGEVHQPQHF. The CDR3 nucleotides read TGCGCCAGCAGCCCCCGGGGGGAAGTGCATCAGCCCCAGCATTTT.

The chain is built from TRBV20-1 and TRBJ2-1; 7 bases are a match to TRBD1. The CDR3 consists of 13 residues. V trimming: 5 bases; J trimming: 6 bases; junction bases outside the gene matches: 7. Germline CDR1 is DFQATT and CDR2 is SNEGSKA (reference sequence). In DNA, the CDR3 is TGCAGTGCTCCTACGGGACAGAGCAATGAGCAGTTCTTC. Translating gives CSAPTGQSNEQFF.

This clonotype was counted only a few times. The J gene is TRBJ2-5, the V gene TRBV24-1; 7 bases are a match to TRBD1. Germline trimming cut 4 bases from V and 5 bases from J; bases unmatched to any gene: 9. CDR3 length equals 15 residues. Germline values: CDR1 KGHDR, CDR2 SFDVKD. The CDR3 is CATSDTGAPRETQYF. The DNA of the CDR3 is TGTGCCACCAGTGACACAGGGGCGCCACGGGAGACCCAGTACTTC.

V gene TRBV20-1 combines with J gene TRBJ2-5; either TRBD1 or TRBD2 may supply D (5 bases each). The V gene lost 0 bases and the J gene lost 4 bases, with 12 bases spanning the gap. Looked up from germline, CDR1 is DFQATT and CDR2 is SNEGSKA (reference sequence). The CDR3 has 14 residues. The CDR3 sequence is CSARDLGERETQYF. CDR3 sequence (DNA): TGCAGTGCTAGAGATTTAGGGGAGCGAGAGACCCAGTACTTC.

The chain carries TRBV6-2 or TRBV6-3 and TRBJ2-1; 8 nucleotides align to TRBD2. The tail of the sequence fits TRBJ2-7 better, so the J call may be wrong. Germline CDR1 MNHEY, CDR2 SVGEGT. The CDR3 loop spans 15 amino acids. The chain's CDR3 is CASRLAVEPYNEQYF. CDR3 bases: TGTGCCAGCAGACTAGCGGTAGAGCCCTACAATGAGCAGTACTTC.

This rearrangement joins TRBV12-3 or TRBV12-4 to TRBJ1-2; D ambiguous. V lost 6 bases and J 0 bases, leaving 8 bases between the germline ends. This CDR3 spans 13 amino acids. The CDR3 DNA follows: TGTGCCAGCAGGGCAACAGCTAACTATGGCTACACCTTC. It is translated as CASRATANYGYTF.

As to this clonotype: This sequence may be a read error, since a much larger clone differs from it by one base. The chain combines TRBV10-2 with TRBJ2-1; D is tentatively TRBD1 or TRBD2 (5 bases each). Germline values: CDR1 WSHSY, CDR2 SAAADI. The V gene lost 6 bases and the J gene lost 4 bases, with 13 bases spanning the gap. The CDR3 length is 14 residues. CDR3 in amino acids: CASSPGPVYNEQFF. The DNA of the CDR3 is TGCGCCAGCAGCCCGGGACCAGTGTACAATGAGCAGTTCTTC.